This T cell receptor (beta chain) was documented in a study of control samples from healthy donors and cancer patients (dated by TCRdb to about 2020). Worth noting for this clone: Its recognized antigen is unknown. Nothing much larger sits one base from this clone, and base qualities are not available.

Library preparation was by the immunoSEQ multiplex PCR assay. Here the immuneACCESS table is served through TCRdb, limited to in-frame sequences with V and J called. Missing clones are a known gap in these copies; in checked studies unresolved V genes cover under half, and the rest lacks a known reason. The sample contains over 80,000 clones, around 80% of them found a single time. The top ten clones comprise 10% of the sample. CDR1 is given as MNHNS and CDR2 as SASEGT, both from the germline V gene. The CDR3 runs 16 residues from the cysteine to the phenylalanine. The DNA shown is the 48-base CDR3, in frame from base 1. A distance of 13 bases separates the germline ends of V and J, which lose 1 base and 0 bases respectively.

The receptor comes from a woman aged 25-40 years in good health. What was sequenced was blood. The chain links TRBV6-1 with TRBJ2-7, with the D gene not clear enough to name. The base sequence is TGTGCCAGCAGTGAAGAGAGACAAAGGAGCTCCTACGAGCAGTACTTC. The translation is CASSEERQRSSYEQYF.